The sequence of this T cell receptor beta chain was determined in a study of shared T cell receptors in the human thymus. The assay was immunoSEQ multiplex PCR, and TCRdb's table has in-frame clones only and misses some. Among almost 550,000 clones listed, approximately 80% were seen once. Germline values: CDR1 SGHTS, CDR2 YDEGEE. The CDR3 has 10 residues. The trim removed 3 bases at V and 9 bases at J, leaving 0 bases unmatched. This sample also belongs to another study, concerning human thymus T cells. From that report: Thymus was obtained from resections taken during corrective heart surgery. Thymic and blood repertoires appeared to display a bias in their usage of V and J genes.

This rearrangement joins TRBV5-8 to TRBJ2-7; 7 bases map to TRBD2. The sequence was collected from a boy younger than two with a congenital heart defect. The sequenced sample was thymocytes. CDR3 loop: CASSWGGQYF. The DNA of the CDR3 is TGTGCCAGCAGCTGGGGGGGGCAGTACTTC.